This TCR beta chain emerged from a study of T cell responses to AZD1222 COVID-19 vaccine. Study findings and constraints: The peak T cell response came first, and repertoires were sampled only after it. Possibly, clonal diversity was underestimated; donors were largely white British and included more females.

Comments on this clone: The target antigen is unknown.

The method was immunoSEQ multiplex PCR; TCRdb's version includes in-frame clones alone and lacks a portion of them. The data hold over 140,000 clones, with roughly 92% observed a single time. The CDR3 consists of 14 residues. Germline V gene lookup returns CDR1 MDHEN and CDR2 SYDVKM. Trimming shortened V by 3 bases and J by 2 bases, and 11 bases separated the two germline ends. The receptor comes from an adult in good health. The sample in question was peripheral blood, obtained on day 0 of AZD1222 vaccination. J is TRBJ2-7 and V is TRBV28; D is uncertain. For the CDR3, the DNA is TGTGCCAGCAGTTTTGTACAGAACCCCTACGAGCAGTACTTC. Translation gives CASSFVQNPYEQYF.